Listed below are T cell receptor beta chains from one sample, sequenced in a study of blood T cell repertoires in COVID-19. Measured with immunoSEQ multiplex PCR; TCRdb has only the in-frame clones, and not every one. The sample includes some 250,000 clones, 86% of them seen just once. Sequenced sample: peripheral blood. The receptors stem from a woman aged 25 to 39 with COVID-19, enrolled during active disease. The CDR3 runs from the conserved cysteine through the conserved F or W. The D gene is left open where the match is weak. The listing skips clone size in some rows; elsewhere it reads once, few, many or a size class.

v_call	clone_size	d_call	cdr3_length	j_call	cdr3_aa	cdr3_nt
TRBV28	-	-	15	TRBJ1-2	CASEVLRGGRFGYTF	TGTGCCAGCGAGGTACTAAGGGGGGGGCGTTTTGGCTACACCTTC
TRBV7-9	-	-	14	TRBJ1-1	CASSSYQGNTEAFF	TGTGCCAGCAGCTCCTATCAGGGTAACACTGAAGCTTTCTTT
TRBV7-2	few	TRBD1	17	TRBJ2-1	CASSPTSGTGERDEQFF	TGTGCCAGCAGCCCAACTTCAGGGACAGGGGAGCGGGATGAGCAGTTCTTC
TRBV7-2	-	TRBD2	14	TRBJ2-1	CASSFPSGVNEQFF	TGTGCCAGCAGCTTTCCCAGCGGGGTTAATGAGCAGTTCTTC
TRBV15	-	-	16	TRBJ1-2	CATSVPGGHTNYGYTF	TGTGCCACCAGCGTCCCCGGGGGGCATACTAACTATGGCTACACCTTC
TRBV7-6	-	TRBD1	15	TRBJ2-2	CASSPGQGNTGELFF	TGTGCCAGCAGCCCTGGACAGGGAAACACCGGGGAGCTGTTTTTT
TRBV15	-	-	15	TRBJ1-4	CATSRGPTVNEKLFF	TGTGCCACCAGCAGGGGCCCTACGGTCAACGAAAAACTGTTTTTT
TRBV2	once	TRBD2	15	TRBJ2-3	CASSVGGFSTDTQYF	TGTGCCAGTTCGGTCGGGGGGTTTAGCACAGATACGCAGTATTTT
TRBV4-1	-	-	17	TRBJ1-4	CASSQGAPGRRGEKLFF	TGCGCCAGCAGCCAAGGGGCCCCCGGGAGGAGGGGTGAAAAACTGTTTTTT
TRBV5-1	-	-	17	TRBJ1-6	CASSLAPVSSYNSPLHF	TGCGCCAGCAGCTTGGCCCCCGTGAGCTCCTATAATTCACCCCTCCACTTT
TRBV29-1	-	-	13	TRBJ1-2	CSVRYLGLYGYTF	TGCAGCGTCCGCTACCTCGGACTCTATGGCTACACCTTC
TRBV27	-	-	14	TRBJ1-1	CASSLVGTLTEAFF	TGTGCCAGCAGTTTGGTCGGGACACTCACTGAAGCTTTCTTT
TRBV19	-	TRBD1	15	TRBJ1-5	CASSPGTGLNQPQHF	TGTGCCAGTAGTCCGGGGACAGGTTTAAATCAGCCCCAGCATTTT
TRBV24-1	-	TRBD1	18	TRBJ1-3	CATSDLKGAESSGNTIYF	TGTGCCACCAGTGATTTGAAGGGGGCAGAGAGCTCTGGAAACACCATATATTTT
TRBV12-3/TRBV12-4	-	-	13	TRBJ2-5	CASSFEKIETQYF	TGTGCCAGCAGTTTCGAGAAGATAGAGACCCAGTACTTC
TRBV11-2	-	-	15	TRBJ2-7	CASSLDYGGLSEQYF	TGTGCCAGCAGCTTAGATTACGGGGGACTTAGCGAGCAGTACTTC
TRBV21-1	-	-	19	TRBJ1-5	CASSNWTGGVGSVNQPQHF	TGTGCCAGCAGCAACTGGACAGGGGGCGTCGGTTCGGTAAATCAGCCCCAGCATTTT
TRBV5-1	-	-	18	TRBJ2-1	CASSPWSPGELSYNEQFF	TGCGCCAGCAGCCCCTGGTCCCCCGGGGAGCTATCCTACAATGAGCAGTTCTTC
TRBV27	-	-	16	TRBJ1-1	CASRVRSVEVNTEAFF	TGTGCCAGCAGGGTCAGGTCGGTAGAAGTGAACACTGAAGCTTTCTTT
TRBV5-6	-	TRBD1	12	TRBJ1-2	CASSWGTGGYTF	TGTGCCAGCAGCTGGGGGACAGGAGGCTACACCTTC
TRBV27	-	TRBD2	17	TRBJ2-3	CASSLDVGSGGADTQYF	TGTGCCAGCAGTTTGGATGTGGGTAGCGGGGGGGCAGATACGCAGTATTTT
TRBV7-2	few	TRBD2	14	TRBJ2-7	CASSLAGGDYEQYF	TGTGCCAGCAGCTTAGCGGGGGGGGACTACGAGCAGTACTTC
TRBV5-4	-	-	13	TRBJ2-7	CASSSGLSYEQYF	TGTGCCAGCAGCTCTGGACTGTCCTACGAGCAGTACTTC
TRBV15	-	-	14	TRBJ1-4	CATSRVMTNEKLFF	TGTGCCACCAGCAGAGTCATGACTAATGAAAAACTGTTTTTT
TRBV7-9	-	-	16	TRBJ1-1	CASSPGEQMGGTEAFF	TGTGCCAGCAGCCCGGGGGAGCAGATGGGGGGCACTGAAGCTTTCTTT
TRBV28	-	TRBD1	15	TRBJ1-2	CASSGRQGANYGYTF	TGTGCCAGCAGTGGCAGACAGGGCGCTAACTATGGCTACACCTTC
TRBV2	once	-	15	TRBJ2-5	CASSEGVGGRETQYF	TGTGCCAGCAGTGAAGGGGTAGGAGGGAGAGAGACCCAGTACTTC
TRBV5-1	-	TRBD2	13	TRBJ2-3	CASSGRAADTQYF	TGCGCCAGCAGCGGGAGGGCCGCAGATACGCAGTATTTT
TRBV28	-	TRBD1	15	TRBJ2-1	CASSLVGQVYNEQFF	TGTGCCAGCAGTTTAGTAGGACAGGTTTACAATGAGCAGTTCTTC
TRBV4-1	once	-	14	TRBJ2-3	CASSPVFRRDTQYF	TGCGCCAGCAGCCCGGTGTTTAGGCGGGATACGCAGTATTTT
TRBV6-1	-	-	14	TRBJ2-7	CASSELGTDYEQYF	TGTGCCAGCAGTGAACTCGGCACAGACTACGAGCAGTACTTC
TRBV10-2	-	-	13	TRBJ1-3	CASSDRTANTIYF	TGCGCCAGCAGCGACAGGACAGCAAACACCATATATTTT
TRBV9	once	-	15	TRBJ2-7	CASSVGGVSSYEQYF	TGTGCCAGCAGCGTAGGCGGGGTAAGCTCCTACGAGCAGTACTTC